The 10 T cell receptor beta chains below come from one sample, sequenced in a study of CD8 T cells in Susac syndrome. Random hexamers were used to reverse transcribe roughly 0.5 to 1 ug of RNA. TCRdb reanalysed the immunoSEQ multiplex PCR reads using MiXCR and keeps one entry per CDR3 protein. The sample holds about 210,000 distinct CDR3 sequences, approximately 94% seen once. Sequencing used CD4+ T cells from PBMCs. The receptor set was obtained from a human donor with Susac syndrome.

The J gene is TRBJ2-1, the V gene TRBV12-5; 13 nucleotides match TRBD2. After removal of 6 bases from V and 6 bases from J, the junction contained 2 bases not matched to a gene. Per germline, CDR1 LGHNT and CDR2 FRNRAP. This CDR3 is built from 14 residues. As DNA, the CDR3 is TGTGCTAGTGGGAGACTAGCGGGGGGCAATGAGCAGTTCTTC. Encoded protein: CASGRLAGGNEQFF.

The DNA of the CDR3 is TGTGCCACCAGTGATGGGGTTCGCTCAACCCAGTACTTC. Translation: CATSDGVRSTQYF. This rearrangement joins TRBV24-1 to TRBJ2-5; D unclear. CDR1 is KGHDR, CDR2 SFDVKD, per germline. The length of the CDR3 is 13 residues. Trimming stripped 3 bases from V and 8 bases from J, with 12 bases between.

The chain links TRBV5-1 to TRBJ2-7; 10 positions agree with TRBD1. This CDR3 spans 15 amino acids. V dropped 4 bases and J dropped 2; count of bases not matched to a gene: 6. CDR1 and CDR2 from the germline V gene are SGHRS and YFSETQ. The DNA of the CDR3 is TGCGCCAGCAGCAAGACCGGGACAGGGGCCTACGAGCAGTACTTC. It translates to CASSKTGTGAYEQYF. The full variable domain, in which reference TRBV5-1 and TRBJ2-7 provide the parts outside the CDR3, is KAGVTQTPRYLIKTRGQQVTLSCSPISGHRSVSWYQQTPGQGLQFLFEYFSETQRNKGNFPGRFSGRQFSNSRSEMNVSTLELGDSALYLCASSKTGTGAYEQYFGPGTRLTVT.

The chain carries TRBV5-1 and TRBJ1-2; 10 bases match TRBD1. This CDR3 has 17 amino acids. Germline V gives CDR1 SGHRS, CDR2 YFSETQ. After removal of 6 bases from V and 4 bases from J, the junction contained 15 bases not matched to a gene. The CDR3 region has the DNA TGCGCCAGCATGCACGGGACAGGGGATTCGTTGGGCTATGGCTACACCTTC. Translating it yields CASMHGTGDSLGYGYTF.

This clonotype is a singleton in its sample. The chain recombines TRBV5-6 with TRBJ1-1; weak D call: TRBD1 (6 bases). The V gene's germline CDR1 is SGHDT and CDR2 YYEEEE. V lost 2 bases and J 5 bases, leaving 16 bases between the germline ends. This CDR3 contains 15 residues. The CDR3 DNA reads as TGTGCCAGCAGCTTACCGACAGGTGGGGAAACTGAAGCTTTCTTT. Its protein is CASSLPTGGETEAFF.

The J gene is TRBJ2-6, the V gene TRBV5-4; D call uncertain. V lost 4 bases and J 0 bases, leaving 11 bases between the germline ends. Germline CDR1 SGHNT, CDR2 YYREEE (reference sequence). CDR3 length: 16 amino acids. CDR3 nucleotides: TGTGCCAGCAGCGAACCACGCGCCTCTGGGGCCAACGTCCTGACTTTC. Translated: CASSEPRASGANVLTF.

The chain joins TRBV19 to TRBJ1-1; D is possibly TRBD1 (6 bases). V gave up 3 bases and J gave up 8 bases, with 13 bases separating them. CDR1 and CDR2 (germline): LNHDA, SQIVND (reference sequence). This CDR3 has 13 residues. The CDR3 bases are TGTGCCAGTAGTATGGTGGAAGGGGGGGAAGCTTTCTTT. It encodes CASSMVEGGEAFF.

V and J are TRBV6-2 or TRBV6-3 and TRBJ1-1, with 8 bases matching TRBD1. Germline CDR1 reads MNHEY; CDR2 reads SVGEGT. The CDR3 is made up of 16 amino acids. The trim removed 7 bases at V and 3 bases at J, leaving 13 bases unmatched. The CDR3 loop is CASTINRGFVDTEAFF. The CDR3 bases are TGTGCCAGCACCATTAACAGGGGGTTTGTGGACACTGAAGCTTTCTTT.

V is TRBV7-3 and J is TRBJ1-4, with D maybe TRBD1 (5 bases). V was pared by 1 base and J by 6 bases, with 12 bases between. This CDR3 has 15 residues. Germline CDR1 is SGHTA and CDR2 is FQGTGA. The DNA for the CDR3 is TGTGCCAGCAGCTTAAACGGGGGAGGCCATGAAAAACTGTTTTTT. Its translation: CASSLNGGGHEKLFF.

This clonotype was seen only once. CDR3: CASSTPVEGLYGYTF. The CDR3 DNA reads TGTGCCAGCAGTACCCCCGTCGAGGGCCTCTATGGCTACACCTTC. V usage is TRBV28 and J usage is TRBJ1-2; no clear D. Looked up from germline, CDR1 is MDHEN and CDR2 is SYDVKM. This CDR3 contains 15 residues. Trimming removed 5 bases from V and 4 bases from J, with 17 bases in between.